A single sample gave rise to the 16 T cell receptor beta chains below, sequenced in a study of cytomegalovirus exposure and HLA in healthy donors (dated by TCRdb to 2016 to 2017). The library was produced with the immunoSEQ multiplex PCR assay. For the multiplex PCR, a mixture combining 60 forward primers for TCR Vbeta segments and 13 reverse primers for TCR Jbeta segments was used. TCRdb took this table from immuneACCESS and kept in-frame rearrangements with V and J called. Such tables lack part of the clones; where checked against another copy, unresolved V genes explain under half of the gap, and the rest is unexplained. The record for this sample contains tens of thousands of clones. Around 10% of the sample lies in the top ten. Source material: PBMCs. These receptors came from a woman in her forties or fifties in good health and CMV-seropositive.

This chain uses TRBV13 with TRBJ2-3; D gene uncertain. V was shortened by 5 bases and J by 4 bases, with 10 bases between the two germline ends. Germline V gene lookup returns CDR1 PRHDT and CDR2 FYEKMQ (reference sequence). The length of the CDR3 is 13 residues. The CDR3, as DNA: TGTGCCAGCAGCAATCGTCTAGCAGATACGCAGTATTTT. This encodes CASSNRLADTQYF.

V gene TRBV29-1 combines with J gene TRBJ2-1; D ambiguous. V lost 7 bases to trimming and J lost 5 bases, with 12 bases between them. The germline V gene encodes CDR1 SQVTM and CDR2 ANQGSEA. CDR3 size: 12 residues. CDR3 in DNA: TGCAGCGCCTCAGACAATGACAATGAGCAGTTCTTC. Encoded protein: CSASDNDNEQFF.

V is TRBV6-5 and J is TRBJ1-5, with 12 bases matching TRBD1. The CDR3 is made up of 15 amino acids. CDR1 and CDR2 from the germline V gene are MNHEY and SVGAGI. V was pared by 4 bases and J by 7 bases, with 5 bases of the junction left unmatched. CDR3 in DNA: TGTGCCAGCAGTTCCGGGACAGGGGGCTTCCAGCCCCAGCATTTT. As protein: CASSSGTGGFQPQHF.

The chain has TRBV11-2 and TRBJ2-5, with TRBD1 matching 7 bases. The CDR3 is 15 amino acids. Trimming at V came to 4 bases and at J to 5 bases, leaving 10 bases not matched to a gene. The germline CDR1 and CDR2 sequences are SGHAT and FQNNGV. The CDR3 DNA follows: TGTGCCAGCAGCTGGGGCTTAAGGGGGCCGGAGACCCAGTACTTC. This sequence encodes CASSWGLRGPETQYF. Full variable domain (outside the CDR3, taken from reference TRBV11-2 and TRBJ2-5): EAGVAQSPRYKIIEKRQSVAFWCNPISGHATLYWYQQILGQGPKLLIQFQNNGVVDDSQLPKDRFSAERLKGVDSTLKIQPAKLEDSAVYLCASSWGLRGPETQYFGPGTRLLVL.

V and J are TRBV5-1 and TRBJ1-1; D is unclear. Germline V gene data show CDR1 as SGHRS and CDR2 as YFSETQ. The CDR3 totals 14 residues. The V and J ends lost 4 bases and 0 bases respectively, with 10 bases between them. CDR3 protein: CASSHGRVNTEAFF. DNA for the CDR3: TGCGCCAGCAGCCACGGGAGAGTGAACACTGAAGCTTTCTTT.

The V and J genes are TRBV5-4 and TRBJ2-5; 9 positions match TRBD2. V gave up 6 bases and J gave up 5 bases; unmatched junction bases: 17. CDR3 size: 17 residues. CDR1 and CDR2 from the germline V gene are SGHNT and YYREEE (reference sequence). The CDR3: CASNPRGGGASRETQYF. In DNA, the CDR3 is TGTGCCAGCAACCCGAGGGGCGGGGGGGCCTCTCGGGAGACCCAGTACTTC.

This sequence joins TRBV5-6 and TRBJ2-6; D is unresolved. V lost 1 base, J lost 2 bases, and 7 bases lay in between. This CDR3 region has 15 residues. Germline CDR1 is SGHDT and CDR2 is YYEEEE. As DNA, the CDR3 is TGTGCCAGCAGCTTGTGGCAAACTGGGGCCAACGTCCTGACTTTC. Protein sequence: CASSLWQTGANVLTF.

V usage is TRBV28 and J usage is TRBJ2-1; 8 nucleotides line up with TRBD2. This CDR3 comprises 14 residues. V dropped 6 bases and J dropped 4; count of bases not matched to a gene: 5. The germline CDR1 and CDR2 sequences are MDHEN and SYDVKM. Written as DNA, the CDR3 is TGTGCCAGCAGGGAGGTAGCGGGATACAATGAGCAGTTCTTC. This encodes CASREVAGYNEQFF.

The chain uses TRBV18 and TRBJ2-1; a possible D gene is TRBD2 (7 bases). V lost 1 base to trimming and J lost 12 bases, with 19 bases between them. This CDR3 spans 15 amino acids. CDR1 is KGHSH and CDR2 is LQKENI in the germline V gene. The CDR3 here is CASSPRGGAGSRQFF. The CDR3 nucleotides are TGTGCCAGCTCACCACGTGGGGGGGCTGGGTCTAGGCAGTTCTTC.

The chain couples TRBV5-8 to TRBJ1-4, with 7 nucleotides matching TRBD1. Germline assignment: CDR1 SGHTS and CDR2 YDEGEE. The CDR3 totals 16 residues. V trimming: 5 bases; J trimming: 5 bases; junction bases outside the gene matches: 12. CDR3 coding DNA: TGTGCCAGCAGGAGAGGGACAGCGCCGACGAATGAAAAACTGTTTTTT. Translating it yields CASRRGTAPTNEKLFF. The variable domain in full, completed from reference TRBV5-8 and TRBJ1-4, reads EAGVTQSPTHLIKTRGQQATLRCSPISGHTSVYWYQQALGLGLQFLLWYDEGEERNRGNFPPRFSGRQFPNYSSELNVNALELEDSALYLCASRRGTAPTNEKLFFGSGTQLSVL.

This sequence joins TRBV5-1 and TRBJ2-5; TRBD1 matches at 11 bases. Germline trimming cut 1 base from V and 6 bases from J; bases unmatched to any gene: 5. Germline V gene lookup returns CDR1 SGHRS and CDR2 YFSETQ. The CDR3 spans 15 residues. CDR3 sequence (DNA): TGCGCCAGCAGCTTGCTAGGACAGGGGGCGCAGACCCAGTACTTC. Encoded protein: CASSLLGQGAQTQYF.

The chain links TRBV19 to TRBJ1-2; TRBD1 is a possible D gene (5 bases). Germline CDR1 is LNHDA and CDR2 is SQIVND (reference sequence). V lost 5 bases, J lost 4 bases, and 8 bases lay in between. The CDR3 sequence is 12 residues long. The CDR3 coding sequence is TGTGCCAGTAGTCCCCAGGGCTATGGCTACACCTTC. Its protein product is CASSPQGYGYTF.

The V and J genes are TRBV6-5 and TRBJ1-4, with D perhaps matching TRBD1 (5 bases). The V and J ends lost 4 bases and 2 bases respectively, with 14 bases between them. CDR3 length: 16 amino acids. Germline V gives CDR1 MNHEY, CDR2 SVGAGI. The CDR3 DNA is TGTGCCAGCAGTTCGTCCCGGGGGAGGACTAATGAAAAACTGTTTTTT. Amino acid sequence: CASSSSRGRTNEKLFF.

The V and J genes are TRBV28 and TRBJ1-1; 11 bases align to TRBD1. The CDR3 runs to 14 residues. Germline-derived CDR1 and CDR2 are MDHEN and SYDVKM. The ends lost 6 bases at V and 4 bases at J; junction bases unmatched: 4. The CDR3 region is CASRRTGGGTEAFF. CDR3 nucleotides: TGTGCCAGCAGACGGACAGGGGGCGGCACTGAAGCTTTCTTT.

The V gene is TRBV5-8, the J gene TRBJ1-2; D gene unclear. Trimming took 0 bases from V and 4 from J, leaving 7 bases between them. CDR1 and CDR2 from the germline V gene are SGHTS and YDEGEE. The CDR3 is made up of 13 amino acids. This chain's CDR3 is CASSLVGVYGYTF. The CDR3 bases are TGTGCCAGCAGCTTGGTCGGGGTCTATGGCTACACCTTC.

The rearrangement joins TRBV18 to TRBJ2-7; weak D call: TRBD2 (6 bases). Germline V gives CDR1 KGHSH, CDR2 LQKENI. The V end was cut by 2 bases, the J end by 2 bases, with 7 bases between. This CDR3 is 13 amino acids long. The CDR3 loop reads CASSPGGTYEQYF. CDR3 in DNA: TGTGCCAGCTCACCAGGAGGGACCTACGAGCAGTACTTC.